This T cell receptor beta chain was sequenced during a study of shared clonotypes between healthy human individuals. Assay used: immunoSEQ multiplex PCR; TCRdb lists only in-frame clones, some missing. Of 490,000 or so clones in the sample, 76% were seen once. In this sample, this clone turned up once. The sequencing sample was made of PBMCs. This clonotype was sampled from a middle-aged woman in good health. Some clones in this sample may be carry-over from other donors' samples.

The CDR3 nucleotides are TGTGCCAGCAGGAGGGGTAGGGGGCAAGGCGAGCAGTACTTC. As protein: CASRRGRGQGEQYF. This sequence joins TRBV2 and TRBJ2-7, with 7 bases matching TRBD1. Germline V gene lookup returns CDR1 SNHLY and CDR2 FYNNEI. The CDR3 consists of 14 residues. The junction had 11 bases not matched to a gene; V was cut back by 6 bases and J by 6 bases.